Given below is one TCR beta chain in context. The entry originates in a study of blood T cell repertoires in COVID-19. Study summary: COVID-19 samples collected from the United States, Italy and Spain covered acute and convalescent phases. The cDNA or gDNA used as material had been derived from T cells, B-cell-depleted T cells, or PBMCs.

TCRdb keeps only in-frame clones here, not all; method: immunoSEQ multiplex PCR. The sample contains some 77,000 clones, 80% to 90% of which appear only once. V lost 0 bases to trimming and J lost 3 bases, with 3 bases between them. The germline V gene has CDR1 SGHAT and CDR2 FQNNGV. The CDR3 runs to 12 residues. The TCR sequence derives from a woman between 65 and 79 years old with acute or convalescent COVID-19. The source material was peripheral blood. The chain uses TRBV11-2 and TRBJ2-7, with unresolved D. The CDR3 is CASSLDVYEQYF. CDR3 nucleotides: TGTGCCAGCAGCTTAGACGTCTACGAGCAGTACTTC.